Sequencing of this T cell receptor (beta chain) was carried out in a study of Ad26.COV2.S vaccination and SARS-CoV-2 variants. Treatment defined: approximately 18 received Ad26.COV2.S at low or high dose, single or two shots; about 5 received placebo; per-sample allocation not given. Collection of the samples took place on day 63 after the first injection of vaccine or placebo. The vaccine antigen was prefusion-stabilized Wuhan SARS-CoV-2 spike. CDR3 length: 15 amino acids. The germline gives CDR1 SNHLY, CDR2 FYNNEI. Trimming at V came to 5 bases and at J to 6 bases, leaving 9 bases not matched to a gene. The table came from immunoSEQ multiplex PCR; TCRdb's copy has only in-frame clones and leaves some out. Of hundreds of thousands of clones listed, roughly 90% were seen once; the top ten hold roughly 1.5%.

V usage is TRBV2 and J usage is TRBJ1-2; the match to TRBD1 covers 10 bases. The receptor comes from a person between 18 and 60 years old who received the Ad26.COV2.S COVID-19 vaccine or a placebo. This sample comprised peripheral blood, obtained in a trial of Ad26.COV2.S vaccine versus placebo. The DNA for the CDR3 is TGTGCCAGCAGTTACCCAGGGACAGGGGAGGATGGCTACACCTTC. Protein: CASSYPGTGEDGYTF.